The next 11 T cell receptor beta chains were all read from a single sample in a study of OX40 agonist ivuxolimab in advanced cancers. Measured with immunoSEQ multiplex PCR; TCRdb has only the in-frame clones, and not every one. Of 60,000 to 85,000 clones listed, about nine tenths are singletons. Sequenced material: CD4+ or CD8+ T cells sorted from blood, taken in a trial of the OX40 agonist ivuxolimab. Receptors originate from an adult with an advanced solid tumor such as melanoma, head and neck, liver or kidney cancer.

DNA of the CDR3: TGTGCCAGCAGCCCCCGTGCGGGGGGGGGTCGGCAGTACTTC. The encoded protein is CASSPRAGGGRQYF. The chain couples TRBV11-2 to TRBJ2-7; 9 nucleotides agree with TRBD2. V was pared by 5 bases and J by 9 bases, with 11 bases of the junction left unmatched. The length of the CDR3 is 14 residues. Germline CDR1 SGHAT, CDR2 FQNNGV. The entire variable domain, with the rest obtained from reference TRBV11-2 and TRBJ2-7, is as follows: EAGVAQSPRYKIIEKRQSVAFWCNPISGHATLYWYQQILGQGPKLLIQFQNNGVVDDSQLPKDRFSAERLKGVDSTLKIQPAKLEDSAVYLCASSPRAGGGRQYFGPGTRLTVT.

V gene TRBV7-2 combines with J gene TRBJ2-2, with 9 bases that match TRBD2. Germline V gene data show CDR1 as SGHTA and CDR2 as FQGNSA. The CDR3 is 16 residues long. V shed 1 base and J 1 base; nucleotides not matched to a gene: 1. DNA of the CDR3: TGTGCCAGCAGCTTAGGACTAGCGGTGAACACCGGGGAGCTGTTTTTT. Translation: CASSLGLAVNTGELFF.

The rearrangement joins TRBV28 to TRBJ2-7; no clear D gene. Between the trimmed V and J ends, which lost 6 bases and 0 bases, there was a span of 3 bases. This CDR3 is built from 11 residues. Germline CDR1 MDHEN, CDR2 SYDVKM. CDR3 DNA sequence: TGTGCCAGCAGAATCTCCTACGAGCAGTACTTC. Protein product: CASRISYEQYF.

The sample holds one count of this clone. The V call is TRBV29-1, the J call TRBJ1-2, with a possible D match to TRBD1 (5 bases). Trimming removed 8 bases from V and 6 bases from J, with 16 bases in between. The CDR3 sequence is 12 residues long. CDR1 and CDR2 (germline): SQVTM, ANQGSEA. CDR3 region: CSHWEGTDGYTF. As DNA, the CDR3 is TGCAGCCACTGGGAGGGGACGGATGGCTACACCTTC.

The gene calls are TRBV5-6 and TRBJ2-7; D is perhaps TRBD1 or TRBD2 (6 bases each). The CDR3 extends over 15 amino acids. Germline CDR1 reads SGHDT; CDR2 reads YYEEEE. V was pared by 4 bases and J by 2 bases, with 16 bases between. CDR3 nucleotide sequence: TGTGCCAGCAGCCGCGGGACACTGCTTGCCTACGAGCAGTACTTC. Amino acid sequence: CASSRGTLLAYEQYF. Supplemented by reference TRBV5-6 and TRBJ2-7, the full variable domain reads DAGVTQSPTHLIKTRGQQVTLRCSPKSGHDTVSWYQQALGQGPQFIFQYYEEEERQRGNFPDRFSGHQFPNYSSELNVNALLLGDSALYLCASSRGTLLAYEQYFGPGTRLTVT.

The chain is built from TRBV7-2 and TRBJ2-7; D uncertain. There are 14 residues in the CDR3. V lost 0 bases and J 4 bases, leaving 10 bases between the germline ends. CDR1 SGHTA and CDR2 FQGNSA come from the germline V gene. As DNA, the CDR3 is TGTGCCAGCAGCTTAGCGTGGGTGACTTACGAGCAGTACTTC. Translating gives CASSLAWVTYEQYF.

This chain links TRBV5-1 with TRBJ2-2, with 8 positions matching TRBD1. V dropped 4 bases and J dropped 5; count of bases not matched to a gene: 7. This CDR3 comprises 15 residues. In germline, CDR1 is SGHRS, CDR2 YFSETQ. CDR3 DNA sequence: TGCGCCAGCAGCAATCGACAGGGGAGGACCGGGGAGCTGTTTTTT. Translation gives CASSNRQGRTGELFF.

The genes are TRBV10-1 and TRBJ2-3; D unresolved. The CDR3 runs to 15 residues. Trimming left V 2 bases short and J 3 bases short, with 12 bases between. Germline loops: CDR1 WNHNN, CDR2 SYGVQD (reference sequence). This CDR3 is CASSEGSPPTDTQYF. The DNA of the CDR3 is TGCGCCAGCAGTGAGGGCAGTCCACCGACAGATACGCAGTATTTT.

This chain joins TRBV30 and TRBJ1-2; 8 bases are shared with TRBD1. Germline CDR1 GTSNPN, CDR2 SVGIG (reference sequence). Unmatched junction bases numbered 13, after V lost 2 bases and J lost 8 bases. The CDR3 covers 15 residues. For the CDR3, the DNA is TGTGCCTGGAGTTGGGGTACAGGGGGAGCCATCGGCTACACCTTC. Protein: CAWSWGTGGAIGYTF.

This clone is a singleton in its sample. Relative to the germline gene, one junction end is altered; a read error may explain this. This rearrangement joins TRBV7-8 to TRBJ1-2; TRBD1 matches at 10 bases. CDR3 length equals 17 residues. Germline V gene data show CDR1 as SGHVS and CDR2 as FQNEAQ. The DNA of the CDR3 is TGTGCCAGCAGCTTAGAGGGGGCGCGGGGACAGGGGTATGCCTACACCTTC. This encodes CASSLEGARGQGYAYTF.

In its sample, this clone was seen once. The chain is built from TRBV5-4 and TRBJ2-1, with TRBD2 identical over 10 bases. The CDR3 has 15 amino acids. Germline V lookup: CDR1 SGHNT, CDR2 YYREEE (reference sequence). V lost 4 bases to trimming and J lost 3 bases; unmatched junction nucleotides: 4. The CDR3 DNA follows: TGTGCCAGCAGCAACGGACTAGCGGTCTACAATGAGCAGTTCTTC. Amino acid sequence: CASSNGLAVYNEQFF.